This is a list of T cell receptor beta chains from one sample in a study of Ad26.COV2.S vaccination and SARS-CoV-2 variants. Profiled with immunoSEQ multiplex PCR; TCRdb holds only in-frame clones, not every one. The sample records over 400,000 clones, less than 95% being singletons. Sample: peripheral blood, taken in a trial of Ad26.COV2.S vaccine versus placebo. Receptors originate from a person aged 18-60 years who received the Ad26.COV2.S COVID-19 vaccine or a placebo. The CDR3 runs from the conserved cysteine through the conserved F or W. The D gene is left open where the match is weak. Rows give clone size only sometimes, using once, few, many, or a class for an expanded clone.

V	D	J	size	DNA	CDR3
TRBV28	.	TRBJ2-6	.	TGTGCCAGCAGTTTAATGGGCTCTGGGGCCAACGTCCTGACTTTC	CASSLMGSGANVLTF
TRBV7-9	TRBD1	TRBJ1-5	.	TGTGCCAGCAGCATGGACAGGGATCAGCCCCAGCATTTT	CASSMDRDQPQHF
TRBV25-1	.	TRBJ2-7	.	TGTGCCAGCAGTGTGGGGGTAGGGGAGCAGTACTTC	CASSVGVGEQYF
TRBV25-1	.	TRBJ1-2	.	TGTGCCAGCAGTGGGGATGGCTACACCTTC	CASSGDGYTF
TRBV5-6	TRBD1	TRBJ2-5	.	TGTGCCAGCAGCTTTCAGGGGGCTTCGGAGACCCAGTACTTC	CASSFQGASETQYF
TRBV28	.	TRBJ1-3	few	TGTGCCAGCAGTTTCCGAGGAAACACCATATATTTT	CASSFRGNTIYF
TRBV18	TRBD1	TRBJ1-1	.	TGTGCCAGCTCCTCCGGACAGGACACTGAAGCTTTCTTT	CASSSGQDTEAFF
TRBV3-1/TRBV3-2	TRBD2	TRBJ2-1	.	TGTGCCAGCAGGGCTAGCGGGAGTAGAGGCAATGAGCAGTTCTTC	CASRASGSRGNEQFF
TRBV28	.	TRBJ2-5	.	TGTGCCAGCAGTCCCCTTAAGGGGGGCCGAGAGACCCAGTACTTC	CASSPLKGGRETQYF
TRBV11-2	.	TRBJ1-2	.	TGTGCCAGCAGCCTAGACGGGGCTAACTATGGCTACACCTTC	CASSLDGANYGYTF
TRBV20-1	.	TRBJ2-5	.	TGCAGTGCTACAGACAGGCGGACCCAGTACTTC	CSATDRRTQYF
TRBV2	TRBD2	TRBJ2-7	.	TGTGCCAGCAGAGAACGGACTAGTGAAGGCTACGAGCAGTACTTC	CASRERTSEGYEQYF
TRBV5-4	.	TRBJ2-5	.	TGTGCCAGCAGCTTGGGGACAAATAATCAAGAGACCCAGTACTTC	CASSLGTNNQETQYF
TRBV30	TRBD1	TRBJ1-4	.	TGTGCCTGGAACGGACAGGGGAGTGAAAAACTGTTTTTT	CAWNGQGSEKLFF
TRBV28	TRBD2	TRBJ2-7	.	TGTGCCAGCATCCTTTCGGGAGGGGGCTACGAGCAGTACTTC	CASILSGGGYEQYF
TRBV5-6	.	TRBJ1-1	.	TGTGCCAGCAGCTTTACGGGCCGGTTTACTGAAGCTTTCTTT	CASSFTGRFTEAFF
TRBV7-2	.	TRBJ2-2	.	TGTGCCAGCAGCTTCTCGGACGGCTACACCGGGGAGCTGTTTTTT	CASSFSDGYTGELFF
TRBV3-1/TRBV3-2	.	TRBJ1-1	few	TGTGCCAGCAGCAAGGGAGGTGAAGCTTTCTTT	CASSKGGEAFF
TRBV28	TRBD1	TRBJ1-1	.	TGTGCCAGCAGCCCGACAGGGCCCAACACTGAAGCTTTCTTT	CASSPTGPNTEAFF
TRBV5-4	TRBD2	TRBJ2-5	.	TGTGCCAGCAGCCCTGAGCGGGAGGGCCGGCAAGAGACCCAGTACTTC	CASSPEREGRQETQYF
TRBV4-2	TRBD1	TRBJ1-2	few	TGTGCCAGCAGCCAAGATGGGACAGGGACCTATGGCTACACCTTC	CASSQDGTGTYGYTF
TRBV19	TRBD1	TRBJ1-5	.	TGTGCCAGTAGTATGAACAGGGGTTCTGGGCCCCAGCATTTT	CASSMNRGSGPQHF
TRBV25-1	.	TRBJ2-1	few	TGTGCCAGCAGTCATCCGGGAGTGCCTGAATACAATGAGCAGTTCTTC	CASSHPGVPEYNEQFF
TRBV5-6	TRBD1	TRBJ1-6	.	TGTGCCAGCAGCTTGCAAGTCGAAGGGGGCGGGTCACCCCTCCACTTT	CASSLQVEGGGSPLHF
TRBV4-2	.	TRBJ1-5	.	TGTGCCAGCAGCCAAGCCGGGGATCAGCCCCAGCATTTT	CASSQAGDQPQHF
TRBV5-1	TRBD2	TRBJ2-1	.	TGCGCCAGCAGCCGAACTAGCGTTTACGCGAGGAGCTCCTACAATGAGCAGTTCTTC	CASSRTSVYARSSYNEQFF
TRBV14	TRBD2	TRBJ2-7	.	TGTGCCAGCAGCCAAGGCGGCGGGAGGGCTCTCTCCTACGAGCAGTACTTC	CASSQGGGRALSYEQYF
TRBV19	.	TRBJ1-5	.	TGTGCCAGTACCCGACCCGCTAGCAATCAGCCCCAGCATTTT	CASTRPASNQPQHF
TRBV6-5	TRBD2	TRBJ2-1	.	TGTGCCAGCAGTTATAGCGGGAGGGGCTCCTACAATGAGCAGTTCTTC	CASSYSGRGSYNEQFF